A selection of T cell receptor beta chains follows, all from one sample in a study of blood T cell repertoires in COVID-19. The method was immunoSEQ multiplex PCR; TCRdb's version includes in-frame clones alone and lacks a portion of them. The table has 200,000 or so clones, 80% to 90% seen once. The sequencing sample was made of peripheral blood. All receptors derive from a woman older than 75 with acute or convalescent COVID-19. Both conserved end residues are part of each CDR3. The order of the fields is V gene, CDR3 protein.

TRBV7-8 CASSLTAGEQYF
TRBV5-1 CASSLAGGNTGELFF
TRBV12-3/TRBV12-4 CASSSVLQPQHF
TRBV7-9 CASSFGTGGTDTQYF
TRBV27 CASSLLTGMNTEAFF
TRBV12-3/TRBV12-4 CASSPEGRNAFF
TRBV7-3 CASRSTGYNAEAFF
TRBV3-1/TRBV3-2 CASSQTGEGETQYF
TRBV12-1 CASSPPGQDAEQYF
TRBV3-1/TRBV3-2 CASSQIPAGATDTQYF
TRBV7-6 CASSDGQGAIEQYF
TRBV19 CASSPQPQGNQPQHF
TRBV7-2 CASSQQGGGYEQYF
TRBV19 CASSIGTGGPLGETQYF
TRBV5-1 CASSLVGGDNTGELFF
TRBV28 CASSPQNYGYTF
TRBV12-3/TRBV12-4 CASSFLEGTEAFF
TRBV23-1 CASSQCAGIRHTEAFF
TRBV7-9 CASSPRLAPVGEQFF
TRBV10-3 CAARLSVGTDTQYF
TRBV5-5 CASSPWEGSGETQYF
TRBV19 CASSIGVPGQGGDTQYF
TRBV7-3 CASREAGASYNEQFF
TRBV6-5 CASGTPGQGINTQYF
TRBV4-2 CASSETGGRDEKLFF
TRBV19 CASSIAGGHNQPQHF
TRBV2 CASSQDRGRDTQYF
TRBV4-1 CASSQEGRQTNEKLFF
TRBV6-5 CASSYQVGYGYTF